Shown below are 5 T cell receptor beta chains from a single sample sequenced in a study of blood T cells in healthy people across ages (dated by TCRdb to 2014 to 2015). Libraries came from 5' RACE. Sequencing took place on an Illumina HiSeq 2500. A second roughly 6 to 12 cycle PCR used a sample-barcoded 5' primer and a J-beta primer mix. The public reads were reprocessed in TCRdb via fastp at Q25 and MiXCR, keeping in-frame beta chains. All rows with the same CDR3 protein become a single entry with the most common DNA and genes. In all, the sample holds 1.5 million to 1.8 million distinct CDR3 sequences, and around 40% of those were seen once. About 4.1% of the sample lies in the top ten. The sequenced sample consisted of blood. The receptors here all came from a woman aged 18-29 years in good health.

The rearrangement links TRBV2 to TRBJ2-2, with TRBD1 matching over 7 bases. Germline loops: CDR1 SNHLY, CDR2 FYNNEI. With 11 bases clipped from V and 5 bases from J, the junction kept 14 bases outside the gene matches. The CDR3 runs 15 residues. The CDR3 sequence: CASRGSSGQTGELFF. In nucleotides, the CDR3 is TGTGCCTCCAGGGGGTCCTCCGGCCAGACCGGGGAGCTGTTTTTT.

This CDR3 is CAISEQRTGLLYEQYF. CDR3 coding DNA: TGTGCCATCAGTGAACAGAGGACAGGACTGCTCTACGAGCAGTACTTC. The chain links TRBV10-3 to TRBJ2-7, with 7 nucleotides matching TRBD1. Germline CDR1 is ENHRY and CDR2 is SYGVKD. J gave up 3 bases and V 3 bases, and 11 bases lay outside the gene matches. The CDR3 runs to 16 residues.

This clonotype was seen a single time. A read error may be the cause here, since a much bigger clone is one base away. The DNA for the CDR3 is TGCAGTGCTAGCCCAGGAACCTCCGGTACGCAGTATTTT. Its translation: CSASPGTSGTQYF. The genes are TRBV20-1 and TRBJ2-3; the D is unclear. There are 13 residues in the CDR3. Between the trimmed V and J ends, which lost 3 bases and 8 bases, there was a span of 15 bases. Germline-derived CDR1 and CDR2 are DFQATT and SNEGSKA (reference sequence).

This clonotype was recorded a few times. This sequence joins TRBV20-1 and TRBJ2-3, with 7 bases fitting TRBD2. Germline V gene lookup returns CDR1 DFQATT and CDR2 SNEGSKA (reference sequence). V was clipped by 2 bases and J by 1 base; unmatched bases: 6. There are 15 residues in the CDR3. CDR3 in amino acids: CSARNPLAGTDTQYF. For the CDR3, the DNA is TGCAGTGCTAGAAATCCGCTAGCGGGCACAGATACGCAGTATTTT.

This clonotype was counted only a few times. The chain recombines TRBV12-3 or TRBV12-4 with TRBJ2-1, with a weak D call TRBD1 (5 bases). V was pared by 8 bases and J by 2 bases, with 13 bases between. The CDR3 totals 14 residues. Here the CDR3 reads CASEDSNTYNEQFF. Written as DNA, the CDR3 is TGTGCCAGCGAAGACAGCAACACCTACAATGAGCAGTTCTTC.